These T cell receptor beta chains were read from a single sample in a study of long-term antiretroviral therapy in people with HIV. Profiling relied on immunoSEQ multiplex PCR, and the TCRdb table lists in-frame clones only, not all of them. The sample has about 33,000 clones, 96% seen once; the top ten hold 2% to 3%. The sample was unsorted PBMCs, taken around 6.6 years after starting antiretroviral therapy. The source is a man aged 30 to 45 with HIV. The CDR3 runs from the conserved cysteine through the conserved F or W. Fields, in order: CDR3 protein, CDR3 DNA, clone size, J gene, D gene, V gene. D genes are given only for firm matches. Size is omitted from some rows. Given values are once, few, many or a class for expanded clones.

CATSSYGTENEKLFF TGTGCCACCAGCAGTTACGGGACAGAGAATGAAAAACTGTTTTTT once TRBJ1-4 TRBD1 TRBV15
CASSPSLAGRNTGELFF TGCGCCAGCAGCCCCTCCTTAGCGGGGAGGAACACCGGGGAGCTGTTTTTT . TRBJ2-2 TRBD2 TRBV5-1
CASRWETSGPDTQYF TGTGCCAGCAGGTGGGAAACTAGCGGTCCAGATACGCAGTATTTT . TRBJ2-3 TRBD2 TRBV5-6
CASSSNSWKETQYF TGTGCTAGCAGCTCAAACAGCTGGAAAGAGACCCAGTACTTC . TRBJ2-5 . TRBV7-7
CASSRALKGQPQHF TGCGCCAGCAGTCGGGCCCTGAAGGGTCAGCCCCAGCATTTT . TRBJ1-5 . TRBV4-3
CASRARGHSYEQYF TGTGCCAGCAGGGCCAGGGGACACTCCTACGAGCAGTACTTC . TRBJ2-7 . TRBV2
CASSIIGPGQGAPGELFF TGTGCCAGTAGTATTATTGGACCGGGACAGGGGGCCCCCGGGGAGCTGTTTTTT . TRBJ2-2 TRBD1 TRBV19
CASSPLGQGDEKLFF TGTGCCAGCAGCCCCTTGGGGCAGGGTGACGAAAAACTGTTTTTT . TRBJ1-4 . TRBV13
CASSPRSQTSGFTDTQYF TGTGCCAGCAGCCCTCGTTCCCAGACTAGCGGGTTCACAGATACGCAGTATTTT . TRBJ2-3 TRBD2 TRBV7-8
CASSHGPPHNEQFF TGTGCCAGCAGCCATGGCCCCCCCCACAATGAGCAGTTCTTC . TRBJ2-1 . TRBV14
CASSWITGRDEQFF TGTGCCAGCAGTTGGATAACAGGGAGGGATGAGCAGTTCTTC . TRBJ2-1 . TRBV27
CASSQDRPTGELFF TGCGCCAGCAGCCAAGATCGTCCCACCGGGGAGCTGTTTTTT . TRBJ2-2 . TRBV4-1
CASSHGRGNEKLFF TGCGCCAGCAGCCATGGGAGAGGTAATGAAAAACTGTTTTTT . TRBJ1-4 . TRBV4-3
CSVESSGEQYF TGCAGCGTTGAAAGTAGTGGCGAGCAGTACTTC . TRBJ2-7 . TRBV29-1
CSVEFRDTQYF TGCAGCGTTGAATTTAGGGATACGCAGTATTTT . TRBJ2-3 . TRBV29-1
CASKRGPYTDTQYF TGTGCCAGCAAGAGGGGGCCCTACACAGATACGCAGTATTTT . TRBJ2-3 TRBD1 TRBV6-4
CASSQEPTNQPQHF TGTGCCAGCAGCCAAGAACCCACCAATCAGCCCCAGCATTTT . TRBJ1-5 . TRBV4-2
CASSDRFDQPQHF TGTGCCAGTAGCGACAGGTTCGATCAGCCCCAGCATTTT . TRBJ1-5 . TRBV19
CASRPQGVYEQYF TGTGCCAGCAGACCCCAGGGTGTCTACGAGCAGTACTTC . TRBJ2-7 . TRBV6-6
CASSQVGLSTSYF TGTGCCAGCAGTCAGGTGGGACTGAGCACTTCGTACTTC once TRBJ2-4 . TRBV2
CASSLVPNTEAFF TGTGCCAGCAGCTTAGTCCCGAACACTGAAGCTTTCTTT . TRBJ1-1 . TRBV7-9
CASGLFRGTQDTIYF TGTGCCAGCGGACTTTTCAGGGGTACCCAGGACACCATATATTTT . TRBJ1-3 . TRBV6-5
CASSFWGQRETQYF TGTGCCAGCAGCTTCTGGGGGCAGAGAGAGACCCAGTACTTC . TRBJ2-5 . TRBV7-3
CASSLAGGDFYEQYF TGTGCCAGCAGCTTAGCCGGGGGGGACTTCTACGAGCAGTACTTC . TRBJ2-7 TRBD2 TRBV7-9
CASSLSEETQYF TGTGCCAGCAGCTTGTCTGAGGAGACCCAGTACTTC . TRBJ2-5 . TRBV5-4
CASSSASSWGYGYTF TGCGCCAGCAGCTCGGCGTCCTCCTGGGGCTATGGCTACACCTTC . TRBJ1-2 . TRBV5-1
CASTGGDSPLHF TGTGCCAGTACAGGGGGTGATTCACCCCTCCACTTT . TRBJ1-6 TRBD1 TRBV5-4
CASSLEGTGPHEQYF TGTGCCAGCAGCTTAGAGGGGACAGGGCCCCACGAGCAGTACTTC . TRBJ2-7 TRBD1 TRBV7-9
CASSPGVGTGDTEAFF TGTGCCAGCAGCCCCGGCGTGGGGACAGGGGACACTGAAGCTTTCTTT . TRBJ1-1 TRBD1 TRBV9
CASSLLRASGANVLTF TGTGCCAGCAGCCTTTTGAGGGCCTCTGGGGCCAACGTCCTGACTTTC . TRBJ2-6 . TRBV7-9
CASSLVGRMDGYTF TGTGCCAGCAGCTTAGTAGGCAGGATGGATGGCTACACCTTC . TRBJ1-2 . TRBV7-9
CASSLVTTGDHGYTF TGTGCCAGCAGCTTGGTTACGACAGGGGACCATGGCTACACCTTC . TRBJ1-2 TRBD1 TRBV5-6
CAWGRISGANVLTF TGTGCCTGGGGCCGAATCTCTGGGGCCAACGTCCTGACTTTC . TRBJ2-6 . TRBV30
CAWSPSVDRTGELFF TGTGCCTGGAGTCCCTCCGTCGACCGGACCGGGGAGCTGTTTTTT . TRBJ2-2 . TRBV30
CASSPPSYTGELFF TGTGCCAGCTCACCACCCTCCTACACCGGGGAGCTGTTTTTT . TRBJ2-2 . TRBV18
CATSREKRDYGYTF TGTGCCACCAGCAGAGAAAAAAGGGACTATGGCTACACCTTC . TRBJ1-2 . TRBV15
CASSPTGRSNQPQHF TGTGCCAGCAGCCCCACAGGGAGGTCCAATCAGCCCCAGCATTTT once TRBJ1-5 . TRBV7-2
CASSLDQAYEQYF TGTGCCAGCAGCTTAGATCAAGCCTACGAGCAGTACTTC . TRBJ2-7 . TRBV7-9
CAISELERGHSGYTF TGTGCCATCAGTGAGCTGGAAAGGGGGCACAGTGGCTACACCTTC . TRBJ1-2 TRBD1 TRBV10-3
CSAHISGFGEQFF TGCAGCGCCCATATTTCGGGGTTTGGGGAGCAGTTCTTC . TRBJ2-1 . TRBV29-1
CASSVVGEPGNTIYF TGTGCCAGCAGCGTAGTGGGTGAGCCTGGAAACACCATATATTTT . TRBJ1-3 . TRBV9
CASSLEGGGRGGELFF TGTGCCAGCAGCTTAGAGGGTGGGGGGCGCGGCGGGGAGCTGTTTTTT . TRBJ2-2 . TRBV7-8
CASSSPMKGRDETQYF TGTGCTAGCAGCTCCCCCATGAAGGGGCGCGATGAGACCCAGTACTTC . TRBJ2-5 . TRBV7-7
CASSQDWRGDNEKLFF TGCGCCAGCAGCCAAGATTGGAGGGGCGATAATGAAAAACTGTTTTTT . TRBJ1-4 . TRBV4-3
CASSYTGTNTYEQYF TGTGCCAGCAGTTACACCGGGACAAATACCTACGAGCAGTACTTC . TRBJ2-7 . TRBV6-5
CASSLKGLHQETQYF TGTGCCAGCAGCTTAAAGGGACTACACCAAGAGACCCAGTACTTC . TRBJ2-5 TRBD2 TRBV7-9
CASSRPDREGTEAFF TGTGCCAGCAGCCGACCCGACAGGGAAGGAACTGAAGCTTTCTTT . TRBJ1-1 TRBD1 TRBV11-2
CASSRIGEIYEQYF TGTGCCAGCAGCCGAATAGGGGAAATCTACGAGCAGTACTTC . TRBJ2-7 . TRBV11-2
CASSTLAQPQHF TGTGCCAGCAGTACCCTCGCGCAGCCCCAGCATTTT . TRBJ1-5 . TRBV2
CASSPSPRKLFF TGTGCCAGCAGCCCGTCGCCCCGGAAACTGTTTTTT . TRBJ1-4 . TRBV9
CASSVGGGEVGNTIYF TGTGCCAGCAGCGTAGGAGGGGGTGAGGTCGGAAACACCATATATTTT . TRBJ1-3 . TRBV9
CASSRTSGSSGELFF TGTGCCAGCAGTAGGACTAGCGGGAGCTCCGGGGAGCTGTTTTTT . TRBJ2-2 TRBD2 TRBV27
CASSLIEAGLGYTF TGTGCCAGCAGCTTAATAGAAGCGGGGCTAGGCTACACCTTC . TRBJ1-2 . TRBV7-9
CASSDRPRTGQETQYF TGTGCCAGCAGTGACAGGCCGAGGACAGGGCAAGAGACCCAGTACTTC few TRBJ2-5 TRBD1 TRBV25-1
CATLRGGDFSGANVLTF TGTGCCACCCTAAGGGGGGGGGATTTCTCTGGGGCCAACGTCCTGACTTTC . TRBJ2-6 . TRBV7-9
CASSLRDTGTDTQYF TGCGCCAGCAGCCTCCGGGACACTGGCACAGATACGCAGTATTTT . TRBJ2-3 . TRBV4-3
CASSVAGVGANVLTF TGTGCCAGCAGCGTAGCAGGGGTAGGGGCCAACGTCCTGACTTTC . TRBJ2-6 . TRBV9
CASSLEGGPKQFF TGTGCCAGCAGCTTAGAAGGAGGGCCCAAGCAGTTCTTC . TRBJ2-1 . TRBV11-2
CASSFSEQFF TGTGCCAGCAGCTTCTCTGAGCAGTTCTTC . TRBJ2-1 . TRBV7-9
CASSPRLAGAINEQFF TGCGCCAGCAGCCCACGACTAGCGGGAGCGATCAATGAGCAGTTCTTC . TRBJ2-1 TRBD2 TRBV4-3